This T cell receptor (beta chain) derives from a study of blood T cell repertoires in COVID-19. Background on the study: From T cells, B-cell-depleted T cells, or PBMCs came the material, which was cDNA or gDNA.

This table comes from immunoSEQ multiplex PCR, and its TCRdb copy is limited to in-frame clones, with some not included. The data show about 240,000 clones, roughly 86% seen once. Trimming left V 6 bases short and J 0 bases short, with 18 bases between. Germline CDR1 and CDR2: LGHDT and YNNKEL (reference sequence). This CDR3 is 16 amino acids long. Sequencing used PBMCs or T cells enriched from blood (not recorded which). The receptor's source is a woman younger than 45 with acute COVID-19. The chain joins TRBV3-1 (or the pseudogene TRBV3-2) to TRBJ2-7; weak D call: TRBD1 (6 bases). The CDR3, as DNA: TGTGCCAGCAGTATTAACCCAGGGGAAGGCTCCTACGAGCAGTACTTC. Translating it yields CASSINPGEGSYEQYF.